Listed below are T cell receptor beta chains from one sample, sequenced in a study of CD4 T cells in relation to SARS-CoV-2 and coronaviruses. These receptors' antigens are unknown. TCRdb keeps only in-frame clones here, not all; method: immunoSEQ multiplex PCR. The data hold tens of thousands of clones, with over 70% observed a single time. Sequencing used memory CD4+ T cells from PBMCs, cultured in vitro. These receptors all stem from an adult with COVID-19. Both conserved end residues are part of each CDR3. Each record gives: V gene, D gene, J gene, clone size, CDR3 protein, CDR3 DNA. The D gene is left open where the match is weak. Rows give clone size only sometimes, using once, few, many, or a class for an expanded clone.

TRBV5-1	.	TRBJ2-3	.	CASSLERLEATQYF	TGCGCCAGCAGCTTGGAACGACTCGAGGCTACGCAGTATTTT
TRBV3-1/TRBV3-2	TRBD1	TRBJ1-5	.	CASSPRTGRGQPQHF	TGTGCCAGCAGCCCGAGGACAGGGAGAGGTCAGCCCCAGCATTTT
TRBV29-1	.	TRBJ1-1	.	CSVEDQRNTEAFF	TGCAGCGTTGAAGATCAGAGAAACACTGAAGCTTTCTTT
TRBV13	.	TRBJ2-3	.	CASSLVTDTQYF	TGTGCCAGCAGCTTAGTCACAGATACGCAGTATTTT
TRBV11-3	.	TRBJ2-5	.	CASSPRGKETQYF	TGTGCCAGCAGCCCACGGGGAAAAGAGACCCAGTACTTC
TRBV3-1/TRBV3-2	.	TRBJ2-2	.	CASSPRGRGEDTGELFF	TGTGCCAGCAGCCCTAGGGGTAGGGGGGAGGACACCGGGGAGCTGTTTTTT
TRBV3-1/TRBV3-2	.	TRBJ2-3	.	CASSHLHRPDTQYF	TGTGCCAGCAGCCATCTCCACCGCCCAGATACGCAGTATTTT
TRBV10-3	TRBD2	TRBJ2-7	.	CAISEREVFEQYF	TGTGCCATCTCGGAGCGGGAGGTCTTCGAGCAGTACTTC
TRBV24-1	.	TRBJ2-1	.	CATSDLNRNEQFF	TGTGCCACCAGTGACCTGAACAGGAATGAGCAGTTCTTC
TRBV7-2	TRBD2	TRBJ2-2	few	CASSLAYLGLARIVAGELFF	TGTGCCAGCAGCTTAGCGTATCTCGGACTAGCCCGAATTGTGGCCGGGGAGCTGTTTTTT
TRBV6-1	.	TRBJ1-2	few	CASSEAPSEWWNYGYTF	TGTGCCAGCAGTGAAGCCCCGAGTGAGTGGTGGAACTATGGCTACACCTTC
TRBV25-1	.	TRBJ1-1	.	CASSDPNTEAFF	TGTGCCAGCAGTGATCCAAACACTGAAGCTTTCTTT
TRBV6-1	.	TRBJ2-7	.	CASSEGGPYEQYF	TGTGCCAGCAGTGAAGGGGGTCCCTACGAGCAGTACTTC
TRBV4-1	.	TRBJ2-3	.	CASSQVLGLGTQYF	TGCGCCAGCAGCCAGGTTCTTGGCTTAGGTACGCAGTATTTT